The rows below give T cell receptor beta chains drawn from one sample of a study of shared clonotypes between healthy human individuals. Profiled with immunoSEQ multiplex PCR; TCRdb holds only in-frame clones, not every one. This table holds about 490,000 clones, roughly 80% found once. Sequencing input: PBMCs. All receptors derive from a woman aged 40-49 years in good health. Some clones in this sample may be carry-over from other donors' samples. Both conserved end residues are part of each CDR3. The order of the fields is clone size, J gene, V gene, D gene, CDR3 length, CDR3 protein, CDR3 DNA. A D gene is named only where the DNA matches it firmly. The size entry is marked missing in some rows and otherwise reads once, few, many or a size class.

abundance: .; j_gene: TRBJ2-1; v_gene: TRBV19; d_gene: TRBD2; len: 16; CDR3aa: CASREISGALENEQFF; CDR3nt: TGTGCCAGTAGGGAAATTAGCGGGGCCCTAGAGAATGAGCAGTTCTTC
abundance: .; j_gene: TRBJ1-3; v_gene: TRBV5-4; d_gene: .; len: 16; CDR3aa: CASSFSAGRAGNTIYF; CDR3nt: TGTGCCAGCAGCTTTTCGGCAGGGCGCGCTGGAAACACCATATATTTT
abundance: .; j_gene: TRBJ1-2; v_gene: TRBV7-3; d_gene: .; len: 13; CDR3aa: CASSSGADYGYTF; CDR3nt: TGTGCCAGCAGCTCCGGGGCCGACTATGGCTACACCTTC
abundance: .; j_gene: TRBJ2-5; v_gene: TRBV7-7; d_gene: TRBD2; len: 14; CDR3aa: CASSVRGGRETQYF; CDR3nt: TGTGCCAGCAGCGTACGGGGAGGGAGAGAGACCCAGTACTTC
abundance: .; j_gene: TRBJ2-7; v_gene: TRBV27; d_gene: .; len: 15; CDR3aa: CASSLSWGRSYEQYF; CDR3nt: TGTGCCAGCAGTCTATCGTGGGGGCGATCCTACGAGCAGTACTTC
abundance: .; j_gene: TRBJ2-2; v_gene: TRBV5-1; d_gene: TRBD1; len: 15; CDR3aa: CASSLGGTGTGELFF; CDR3nt: TGCGCCAGCAGCTTGGGCGGGACAGGCACCGGGGAGCTGTTTTTT
abundance: .; j_gene: TRBJ1-5; v_gene: TRBV6-1; d_gene: .; len: 14; CDR3aa: CASSEEAGWEPQHF; CDR3nt: TGTGCCAGCAGTGAAGAGGCAGGGTGGGAGCCCCAGCATTTT
abundance: .; j_gene: TRBJ2-1; v_gene: TRBV4-3; d_gene: TRBD1; len: 16; CDR3aa: CASSQDWDRGFNEQFF; CDR3nt: TGCGCCAGCAGCCAAGATTGGGACAGGGGGTTCAATGAGCAGTTCTTC
abundance: .; j_gene: TRBJ2-1; v_gene: TRBV23-1; d_gene: .; len: 18; CDR3aa: CASSQSGPTGIPYNEQFF; CDR3nt: TGCGCCAGCAGTCAATCGGGGCCTACAGGGATACCCTACAATGAGCAGTTCTTC
abundance: .; j_gene: TRBJ2-1; v_gene: TRBV29-1; d_gene: .; len: 12; CDR3aa: CSVGQGANEQFF; CDR3nt: TGCAGCGTTGGCCAGGGAGCTAATGAGCAGTTCTTC
abundance: .; j_gene: TRBJ2-1; v_gene: TRBV19; d_gene: TRBD2; len: 12; CDR3aa: CASSIREGQQFF; CDR3nt: TGTGCCAGTAGTATTCGGGAGGGCCAGCAGTTCTTC
abundance: .; j_gene: TRBJ2-1; v_gene: TRBV11-1; d_gene: TRBD2; len: 16; CDR3aa: CASSRTSGIRGNEQFF; CDR3nt: TGTGCCAGCAGCAGGACTAGCGGGATCCGCGGGAATGAGCAGTTCTTC
abundance: .; j_gene: TRBJ2-7; v_gene: TRBV11-2; d_gene: TRBD1; len: 16; CDR3aa: CASSLPSGQGAPEQYF; CDR3nt: TGTGCCAGCAGCTTACCGTCCGGACAGGGAGCTCCCGAGCAGTACTTC
abundance: .; j_gene: TRBJ2-5; v_gene: TRBV27; d_gene: .; len: 14; CDR3aa: CASSLSRGRETQYF; CDR3nt: TGTGCCAGCAGTTTATCCAGGGGCCGGGAGACCCAGTACTTC
abundance: .; j_gene: TRBJ2-5; v_gene: TRBV29-1; d_gene: TRBD2; len: 15; CDR3aa: CSVNAGLAHQETQYF; CDR3nt: TGCAGCGTTAATGCGGGACTAGCGCACCAAGAGACCCAGTACTTC
abundance: .; j_gene: TRBJ1-4; v_gene: TRBV30; d_gene: TRBD1; len: 13; CDR3aa: CAWRDWTGEKLFF; CDR3nt: TGTGCCTGGAGGGACTGGACAGGGGAAAAACTGTTTTTT
abundance: .; j_gene: TRBJ2-5; v_gene: TRBV7-3; d_gene: .; len: 13; CDR3aa: CASSLSKQETQYF; CDR3nt: TGTGCCAGCAGCTTAAGTAAACAAGAGACCCAGTACTTC
abundance: .; j_gene: TRBJ2-1; v_gene: TRBV20-1; d_gene: .; len: 10; CDR3aa: CRGGPTEQFF; CDR3nt: TGCAGGGGGGGGCCTACTGAGCAGTTCTTC
abundance: .; j_gene: TRBJ2-7; v_gene: TRBV5-6; d_gene: .; len: 17; CDR3aa: CASSFYLTGADLYEQYF; CDR3nt: TGTGCCAGCTCCTTCTATTTAACTGGTGCGGATTTGTACGAGCAGTACTTC
abundance: many; j_gene: TRBJ2-3; v_gene: TRBV7-9; d_gene: .; len: 14; CDR3aa: CASSLAQGGDTQYF; CDR3nt: TGTGCCAGCAGCTTAGCCCAAGGGGGGGATACGCAGTATTTT
abundance: .; j_gene: TRBJ2-7; v_gene: TRBV5-6; d_gene: TRBD1; len: 16; CDR3aa: CASSTPHRGAGYEQYF; CDR3nt: TGTGCCAGCAGCACCCCACACAGGGGGGCGGGCTACGAGCAGTACTTC
abundance: many; j_gene: TRBJ2-1; v_gene: TRBV9; d_gene: TRBD2; len: 15; CDR3aa: CASSGTSGSRNEQFF; CDR3nt: TGTGCCAGCAGCGGGACTAGCGGGAGTCGGAATGAGCAGTTCTTC
abundance: .; j_gene: TRBJ2-1; v_gene: TRBV6-5; d_gene: TRBD1; len: 15; CDR3aa: CASSYTGGTYNEQFF; CDR3nt: TGTGCCAGCAGTTACACAGGGGGCACCTACAATGAGCAGTTCTTC
abundance: .; j_gene: TRBJ2-7; v_gene: TRBV5-4; d_gene: TRBD1; len: 16; CDR3aa: CASSLVGGTGASEQYF; CDR3nt: TGTGCCAGCAGCTTGGTTGGGGGGACAGGGGCCAGCGAGCAGTACTTC
abundance: once; j_gene: TRBJ2-2; v_gene: TRBV7-9; d_gene: .; len: 18; CDR3aa: CASSLIQELYRHTGELFF; CDR3nt: TGTGCCAGCAGTCTAATACAGGAGCTTTATCGCCACACCGGGGAGCTGTTTTTT
abundance: .; j_gene: TRBJ2-7; v_gene: TRBV5-1; d_gene: .; len: 12; CDR3aa: CASSLTRDEQYF; CDR3nt: TGCGCCAGCAGCTTGACGAGGGACGAGCAGTACTTC
abundance: .; j_gene: TRBJ1-2; v_gene: TRBV25-1; d_gene: TRBD1; len: 14; CDR3aa: CASSGGQGAPGYTF; CDR3nt: TGTGCCAGCAGTGGCGGACAGGGGGCGCCTGGCTACACCTTC
abundance: .; j_gene: TRBJ2-7; v_gene: TRBV7-2; d_gene: .; len: 14; CDR3aa: CASSLAWETGEQYF; CDR3nt: TGTGCCAGCAGCTTAGCGTGGGAAACAGGCGAGCAGTACTTC
abundance: many; j_gene: TRBJ2-5; v_gene: TRBV6-5; d_gene: .; len: 15; CDR3aa: CALPPRGGVGETQYF; CDR3nt: TGTGCCCTACCTCCCCGGGGCGGCGTTGGGGAGACCCAGTACTTC
abundance: .; j_gene: TRBJ2-2; v_gene: TRBV7-3; d_gene: .; len: 12; CDR3aa: CASSPAGGELFF; CDR3nt: TGTGCCAGCAGCCCCGCTGGCGGGGAGCTGTTTTTT
abundance: .; j_gene: TRBJ1-1; v_gene: TRBV7-9; d_gene: .; len: 15; CDR3aa: CASSLIQGHYTEAFF; CDR3nt: TGTGCCAGCAGCTTAATCCAAGGACATTACACTGAAGCTTTCTTT
abundance: .; j_gene: TRBJ2-2; v_gene: TRBV6-1; d_gene: .; len: 14; CDR3aa: CASSVEQNTGELFF; CDR3nt: TGTGCCAGCAGTGTCGAACAGAACACCGGGGAGCTGTTTTTT
abundance: .; j_gene: TRBJ2-7; v_gene: TRBV7-9; d_gene: .; len: 13; CDR3aa: CASSLGNLYEQYF; CDR3nt: TGTGCCAGCAGCTTAGGGAATTTGTACGAGCAGTACTTC
abundance: .; j_gene: TRBJ1-4; v_gene: TRBV5-4; d_gene: TRBD1; len: 17; CDR3aa: CASSASGQVLGGEKLFF; CDR3nt: TGTGCCAGCAGCGCATCAGGACAGGTCCTCGGCGGTGAAAAACTGTTTTTT
abundance: .; j_gene: TRBJ1-1; v_gene: TRBV10-1; d_gene: TRBD1; len: 13; CDR3aa: CASSGQVDTEASF; CDR3nt: TGCGCCAGCAGCGGACAGGTGGACACTGAAGCTTCCTTT
abundance: .; j_gene: TRBJ1-3; v_gene: TRBV6-1; d_gene: .; len: 15; CDR3aa: CASSESAFGGNTIYF; CDR3nt: TGTGCCAGCAGTGAGTCAGCCTTTGGCGGAAACACCATATATTTT
abundance: .; j_gene: TRBJ2-7; v_gene: TRBV30; d_gene: TRBD2; len: 13; CDR3aa: CAWSGTSAHEQYF; CDR3nt: TGTGCCTGGAGCGGGACTAGCGCCCACGAGCAGTACTTC
abundance: .; j_gene: TRBJ1-4; v_gene: TRBV30; d_gene: .; len: 14; CDR3aa: CAWSMQGRMEKLFF; CDR3nt: TGTGCCTGGAGTATGCAGGGAAGGATGGAAAAACTGTTTTTT
abundance: .; j_gene: TRBJ2-2; v_gene: TRBV4-2; d_gene: TRBD1; len: 15; CDR3aa: CASSQVDRDTGELFF; CDR3nt: TGTGCCAGCAGCCAAGTAGACAGGGACACCGGGGAGCTGTTTTTT
abundance: .; j_gene: TRBJ1-5; v_gene: TRBV2; d_gene: .; len: 16; CDR3aa: CASSPPGRGANQPQHF; CDR3nt: TGTGCCAGCAGTCCCCCGGGGAGGGGGGCCAATCAGCCCCAGCATTTT
abundance: .; j_gene: TRBJ2-1; v_gene: TRBV2; d_gene: .; len: 15; CDR3aa: CASSEAGAIYNEQFF; CDR3nt: TGTGCCAGCAGTGAGGCCGGGGCCATCTACAATGAGCAGTTCTTC
abundance: once; j_gene: TRBJ1-4; v_gene: TRBV19; d_gene: .; len: 13; CDR3aa: CASSGGDREKLFF; CDR3nt: TGTGCCAGTAGTGGTGGGGATCGAGAAAAACTGTTTTTT
abundance: once; j_gene: TRBJ1-5; v_gene: TRBV7-9; d_gene: .; len: 16; CDR3aa: CASSLEAGWSNQPQHF; CDR3nt: TGTGCCAGCAGCTTAGAGGCAGGGTGGAGCAATCAGCCCCAGCATTTT
abundance: .; j_gene: TRBJ2-1; v_gene: TRBV7-3; d_gene: TRBD1; len: 14; CDR3aa: CASSRDRGVNEQFF; CDR3nt: TGTGCCAGCAGCAGGGACAGGGGGGTCAATGAGCAGTTCTTC
abundance: .; j_gene: TRBJ2-5; v_gene: TRBV10-1; d_gene: TRBD1; len: 16; CDR3aa: CASSESGQGAKETQYF; CDR3nt: TGCGCCAGCAGTGAGTCGGGACAGGGGGCAAAAGAGACCCAGTACTTC